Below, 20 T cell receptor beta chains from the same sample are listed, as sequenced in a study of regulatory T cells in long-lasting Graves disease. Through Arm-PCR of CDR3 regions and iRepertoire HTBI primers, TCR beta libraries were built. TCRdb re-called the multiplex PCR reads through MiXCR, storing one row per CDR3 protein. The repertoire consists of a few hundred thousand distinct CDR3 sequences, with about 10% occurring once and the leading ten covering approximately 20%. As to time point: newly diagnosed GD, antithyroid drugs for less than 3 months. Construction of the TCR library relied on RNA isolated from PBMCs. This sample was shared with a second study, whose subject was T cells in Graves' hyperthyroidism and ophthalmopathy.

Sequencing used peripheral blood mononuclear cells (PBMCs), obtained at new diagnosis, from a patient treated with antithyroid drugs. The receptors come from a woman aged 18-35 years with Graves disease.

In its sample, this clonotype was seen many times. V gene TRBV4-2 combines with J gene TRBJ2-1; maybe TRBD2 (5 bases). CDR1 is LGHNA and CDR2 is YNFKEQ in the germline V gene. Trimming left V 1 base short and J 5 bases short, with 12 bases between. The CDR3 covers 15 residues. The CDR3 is CASSQVTGRNNEQFF. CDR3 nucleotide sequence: TGTGCCAGCAGCCAAGTAACGGGAAGGAACAATGAGCAGTTCTTC.

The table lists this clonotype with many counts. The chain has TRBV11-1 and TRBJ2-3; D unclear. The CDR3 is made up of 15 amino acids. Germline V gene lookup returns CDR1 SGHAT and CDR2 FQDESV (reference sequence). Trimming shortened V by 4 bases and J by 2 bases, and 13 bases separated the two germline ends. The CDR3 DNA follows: TGTGCCAGCAGCTCCACTGGGGATCTCACAGATACGCAGTATTTT. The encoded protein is CASSSTGDLTDTQYF.

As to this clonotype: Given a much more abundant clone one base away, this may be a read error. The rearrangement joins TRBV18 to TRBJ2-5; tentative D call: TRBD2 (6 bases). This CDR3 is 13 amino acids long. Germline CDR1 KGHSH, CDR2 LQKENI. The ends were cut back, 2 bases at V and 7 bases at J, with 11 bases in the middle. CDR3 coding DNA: TGTGCCAGCTCACCAATCGGGAGTGGGACCCAGTACTTC. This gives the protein CASSPIGSGTQYF.

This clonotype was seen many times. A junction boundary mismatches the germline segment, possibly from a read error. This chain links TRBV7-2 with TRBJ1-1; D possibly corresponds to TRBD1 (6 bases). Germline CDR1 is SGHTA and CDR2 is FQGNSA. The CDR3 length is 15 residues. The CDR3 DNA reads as TGTGCCAGCAGCTTACCCACCAGGGGAGACACCGAAGCTTTCTTT. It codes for CASSLPTRGDTEAFF.

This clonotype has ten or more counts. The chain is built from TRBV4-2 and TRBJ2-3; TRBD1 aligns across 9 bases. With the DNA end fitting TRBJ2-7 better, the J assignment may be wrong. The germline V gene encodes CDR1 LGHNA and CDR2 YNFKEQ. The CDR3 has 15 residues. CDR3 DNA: TGTGCCAGCAGCCCCGGTCCGGGACAGGGATACGAGCAGTACTTC. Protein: CASSPGPGQGYEQYF.

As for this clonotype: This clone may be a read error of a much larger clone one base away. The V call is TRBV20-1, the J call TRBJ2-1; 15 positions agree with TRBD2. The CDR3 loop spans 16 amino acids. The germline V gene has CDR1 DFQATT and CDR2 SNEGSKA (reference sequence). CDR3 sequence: CSAPGLAGGPRDEQLF. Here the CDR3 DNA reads TGCAGTGCTCCAGGACTAGCGGGAGGGCCTCGGGATGAGCAGCTCTTC.

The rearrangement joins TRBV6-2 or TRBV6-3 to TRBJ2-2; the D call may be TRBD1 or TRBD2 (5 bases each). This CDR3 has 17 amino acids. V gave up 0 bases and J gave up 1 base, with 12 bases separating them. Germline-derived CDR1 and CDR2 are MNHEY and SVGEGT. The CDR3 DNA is TGTGCCAGCAGTTACTCAGGGGCGGGTCAGAACACCGGGGAGCTGTTTTTT. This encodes CASSYSGAGQNTGELFF.

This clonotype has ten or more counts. The CDR3 spells CASSGRGQETQYF. DNA for the CDR3: TGCGCCAGCAGCGGGAGGGGACAAGAGACCCAGTACTTC. The gene calls are TRBV5-1 and TRBJ2-5, with 7 bases aligning to TRBD2. Germline V gene sequence: CDR1 SGHRS, CDR2 YFSETQ. With 4 bases clipped from V and 2 bases from J, the junction kept 2 bases outside the gene matches. CDR3 size: 13 residues.

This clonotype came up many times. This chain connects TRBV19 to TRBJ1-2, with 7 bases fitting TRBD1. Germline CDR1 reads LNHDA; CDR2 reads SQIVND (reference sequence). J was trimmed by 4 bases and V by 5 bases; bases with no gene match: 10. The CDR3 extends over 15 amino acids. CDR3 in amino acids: CASSVSGTESYGYTF. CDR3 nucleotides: TGTGCCAGTAGTGTTAGTGGGACAGAGTCCTATGGCTACACCTTC. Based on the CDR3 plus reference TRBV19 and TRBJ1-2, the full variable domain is DGGITQSPKYLFRKEGQNVTLSCEQNLNHDAMYWYRQDPGQGLRLIYYSQIVNDFQKGDIAEGYSVSREKKESFPLTVTSAQKNPTAFYLCASSVSGTESYGYTFGSGTRLTVV.

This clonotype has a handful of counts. The CDR3 region has the DNA TGCGCCAGCAGCCAACCTTCTAAGGGACAGAACACCGGGGAGCTGTTTTTT. This encodes CASSQPSKGQNTGELFF. The rearrangement joins TRBV4-1 to TRBJ2-2; D is perhaps TRBD1 (6 bases). The CDR3 runs 17 residues. Germline CDR1 is MGHRA and CDR2 is YSYEKL. Trimming removed 2 bases from V and 1 base from J, with 14 bases in between.

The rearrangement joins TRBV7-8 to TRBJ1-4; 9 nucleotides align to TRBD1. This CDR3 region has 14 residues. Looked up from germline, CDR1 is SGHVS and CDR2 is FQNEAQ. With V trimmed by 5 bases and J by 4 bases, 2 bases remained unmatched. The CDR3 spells CASSVTGGNEKLFF. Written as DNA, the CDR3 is TGTGCCAGCAGCGTGACAGGGGGTAATGAAAAACTGTTTTTT. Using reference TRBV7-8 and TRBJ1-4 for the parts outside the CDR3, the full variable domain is GAGVSQSPRYKVAKRGQDVALRCDPISGHVSLFWYQQALGQGPEFLTYFQNEAQLDKSGLPSDRFFAERPEGSVSTLKIQRTQQEDSAVYLCASSVTGGNEKLFFGSGTQLSVL.

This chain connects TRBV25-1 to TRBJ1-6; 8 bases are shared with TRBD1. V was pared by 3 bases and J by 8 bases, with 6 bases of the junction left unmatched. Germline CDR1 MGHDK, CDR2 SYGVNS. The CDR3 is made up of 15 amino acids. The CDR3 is CASSDGDRMDSPLHF. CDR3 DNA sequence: TGTGCCAGCAGTGACGGGGACAGGATGGATTCACCCCTCCACTTT.

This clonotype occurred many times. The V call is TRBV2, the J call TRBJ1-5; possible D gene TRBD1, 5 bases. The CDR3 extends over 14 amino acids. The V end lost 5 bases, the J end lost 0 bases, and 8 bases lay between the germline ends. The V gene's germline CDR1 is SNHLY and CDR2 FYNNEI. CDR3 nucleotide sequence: TGTGCCAGCAGTCGACAGAATAGCAATCAGCCCCAGCATTTT. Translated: CASSRQNSNQPQHF.

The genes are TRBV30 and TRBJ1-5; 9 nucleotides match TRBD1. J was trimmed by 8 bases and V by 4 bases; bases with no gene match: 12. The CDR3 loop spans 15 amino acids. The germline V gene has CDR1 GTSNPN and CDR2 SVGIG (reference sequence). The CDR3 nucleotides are TGTGCCTGGAACAAAGGGACAGGGCCTCTGGAGCCCCAGCATTTT. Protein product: CAWNKGTGPLEPQHF.

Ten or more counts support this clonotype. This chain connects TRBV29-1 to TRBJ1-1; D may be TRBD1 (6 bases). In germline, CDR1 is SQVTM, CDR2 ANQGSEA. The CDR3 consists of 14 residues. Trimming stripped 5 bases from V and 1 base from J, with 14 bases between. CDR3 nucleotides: TGCAGCGTTTGTCGGCAGGGGAGGAACACTGAAGCTTTCTTT. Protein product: CSVCRQGRNTEAFF.

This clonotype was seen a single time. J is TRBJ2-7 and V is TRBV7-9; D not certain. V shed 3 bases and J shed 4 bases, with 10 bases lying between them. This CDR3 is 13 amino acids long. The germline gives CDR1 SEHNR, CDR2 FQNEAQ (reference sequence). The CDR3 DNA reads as TGTGCCAGCAGCTTTCCCACCGATTACGAGCAGTACGTC. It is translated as CASSFPTDYEQYV.

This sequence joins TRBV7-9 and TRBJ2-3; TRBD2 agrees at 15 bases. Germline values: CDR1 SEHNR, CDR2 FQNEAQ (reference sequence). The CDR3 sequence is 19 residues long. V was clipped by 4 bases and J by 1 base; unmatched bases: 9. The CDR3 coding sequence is TGTGCCAGCAGCTCCTACACCGGGACTAGCGGGGGGCGCACAGATACGCAGTATTTT. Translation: CASSSYTGTSGGRTDTQYF. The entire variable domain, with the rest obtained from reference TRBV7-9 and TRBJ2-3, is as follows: DTGVSQNPRHKITKRGQNVTFRCDPISEHNRLYWYRQTLGQGPEFLTYFQNEAQLEKSRLLSDRFSAERPKGSFSTLEIQRTEQGDSAMYLCASSSYTGTSGGRTDTQYFGPGTRLTVL.

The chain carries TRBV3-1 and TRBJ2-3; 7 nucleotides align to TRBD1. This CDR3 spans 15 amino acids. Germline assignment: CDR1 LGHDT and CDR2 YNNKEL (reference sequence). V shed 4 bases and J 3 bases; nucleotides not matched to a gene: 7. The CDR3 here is CASSPRDSPTDTQYF. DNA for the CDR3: TGTGCCAGCAGCCCCCGGGACAGCCCTACAGATACGCAGTATTTT.

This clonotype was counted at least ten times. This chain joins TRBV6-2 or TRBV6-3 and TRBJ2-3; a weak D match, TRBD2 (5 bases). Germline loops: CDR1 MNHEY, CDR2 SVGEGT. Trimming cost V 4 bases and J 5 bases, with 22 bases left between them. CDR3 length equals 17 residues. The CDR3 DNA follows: TGTGCCAGCAGTTTTTCCCGGGAATCAAATATTCGAGATACGCAGTATTTT. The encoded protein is CASSFSRESNIRDTQYF.

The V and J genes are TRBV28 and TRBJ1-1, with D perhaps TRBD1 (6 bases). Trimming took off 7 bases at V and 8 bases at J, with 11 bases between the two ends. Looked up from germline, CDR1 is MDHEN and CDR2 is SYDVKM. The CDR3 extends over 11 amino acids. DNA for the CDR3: TGTGCCAGCACCGGGGGCGCGGAAGCTTTCTTT. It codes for CASTGGAEAFF.